The 29 T cell receptor beta chains below all came from one sample that was sequenced in a study of identical twins. One entry per CDR3 protein results from TCRdb running MiXCR on the 5' RACE reads. The data hold more than 600,000 distinct CDR3 sequences, with 15% to 20% observed a single time. The same sample was also used in a study of T cells expressing NK-cell markers.

What was sequenced was PBMCs. These receptors came from a young woman in good health.

This clonotype was observed a few times. This sequence joins TRBV7-2 and TRBJ2-5; D uncertain. In germline, CDR1 is SGHTA, CDR2 FQGNSA. V was trimmed by 3 bases and J by 6 bases, leaving 8 bases between them. CDR3 size: 12 residues. The CDR3 nucleotides are TGTGCCAGCAGCTTGGGGTGGCAGACCCAGTACTTC. It encodes CASSLGWQTQYF.

The chain couples TRBV5-1 to TRBJ1-1; the D gene is possibly TRBD1 (5 bases). With 1 base removed from V and 5 bases from J, the gap between germline ends came to 15 bases. The V gene's germline CDR1 is SGHRS and CDR2 YFSETQ. CDR3 length: 15 residues. CDR3 nucleotide sequence: TGCGCCAGCAGCTTGAGGGGTGCTCGGGGGACTGAAGCTTTCTTT. Translated, it gives CASSLRGARGTEAFF.

This clonotype has ten or more counts. This rearrangement joins TRBV12-3 or TRBV12-4 to TRBJ2-5; TRBD1 aligns across 10 bases. The CDR3 contains 16 residues. The junction had 13 bases not matched to a gene; V was cut back by 6 bases and J by 6 bases. The CDR3 coding sequence is TGTGCCAGCAGCCCAGGGTCCGCGACAGGGGGCAAGACCCAGTACTTC. Translated, it gives CASSPGSATGGKTQYF.

The chain uses TRBV29-1 and TRBJ1-2; 8 nucleotides match TRBD1. Germline CDR1 is SQVTM and CDR2 is ANQGSEA. This CDR3 has 13 residues. Trimming took 3 bases from V and 3 from J; bases not matched to a gene: 3. DNA of the CDR3: TGCAGCGTTGAGGCAGGGGGCTACTATGGCTACACCTTC. This sequence encodes CSVEAGGYYGYTF. Together with reference TRBV29-1 and TRBJ1-2, the CDR3 gives the full variable domain: SAVISQKPSRDICQRGTSLTIQCQVDSQVTMMFWYRQQPGQSLTLIATANQGSEATYESGFVIDKFPISRPNLTFSTLTVSNMSPEDSSIYLCSVEAGGYYGYTFGSGTRLTVV.

This chain joins TRBV29-1 and TRBJ1-1; TRBD1 might be the D (5 bases). V was trimmed by 3 bases and J by 4 bases, leaving 9 bases between them. Per the germline V gene, CDR1 is SQVTM and CDR2 is ANQGSEA. The CDR3 extends over 12 amino acids. DNA for the CDR3: TGCAGCGTTGAGTTTGGGGGCACTGAAGCTTTCTTT. It yields the protein CSVEFGGTEAFF.

V and J are TRBV20-1 and TRBJ1-2; unclear D gene. V lost 2 bases and J lost 7, with 8 bases in between. CDR3 size: 11 residues. The germline gives CDR1 DFQATT, CDR2 SNEGSKA (reference sequence). The DNA of the CDR3 is TGCAGTGCTAGAATAGCCGGTGGCTACACCTTC. This translates into CSARIAGGYTF.

This chain uses TRBV20-1 with TRBJ2-1; D may be TRBD2 (5 bases). V was shortened by 4 bases and J by 0 bases, with 16 bases between the two germline ends. In germline, CDR1 is DFQATT, CDR2 SNEGSKA (reference sequence). The CDR3 contains 16 residues. The CDR3 loop reads CSATQTEGSSYNEQFF. The CDR3, as DNA: TGCAGTGCTACCCAGACCGAGGGAAGCTCCTACAATGAGCAGTTCTTC.

The chain employs TRBV3-1 and TRBJ2-1; no definite D call. This CDR3 has 11 amino acids. The germline gives CDR1 LGHDT, CDR2 YNNKEL (reference sequence). Trimming removed 0 bases at V and 12 bases at J, with 6 bases between. CDR3 residues: CASSQDRGQFF. The CDR3, as DNA: TGTGCCAGCAGCCAAGATCGAGGGCAGTTCTTC.

This clonotype turned up a few times. The chain has TRBV9 and TRBJ2-1, with TRBD2 identical over 8 bases. Germline V CDR1 and CDR2: SGDLS, YYNGEE. There are 15 residues in the CDR3. V lost 4 bases to trimming and J lost 6 bases; unmatched junction nucleotides: 9. The CDR3 coding sequence is TGTGCCAGCAGCCCTCAGAGCCTAGCGGGCAATGAGCAGTTCTTC. Translated: CASSPQSLAGNEQFF.

The genes are TRBV12-3 or TRBV12-4 and TRBJ2-1, with 8 bases matching TRBD2. With 0 bases clipped from V and 4 bases from J, the junction kept 8 bases outside the gene matches. The CDR3 contains 17 residues. The CDR3 bases are TGTGCCAGCAGTTTAGCTAGCGGGACTGGGGGATACAATGAGCAGTTCTTC. It is translated as CASSLASGTGGYNEQFF.

This clonotype was picked up many times. Sequence at one end of the junction differs from germline and may be a read error. The chain joins TRBV7-7 to TRBJ2-2, with unresolved D. This CDR3 has 12 amino acids. The germline V gene has CDR1 SSHAT and CDR2 FNYEAQ (reference sequence). CDR3 sequence: CASSRVTGELFF. The CDR3 region has the DNA TGTGCTAGCAGTAGGGTGACCGGGGAGCTGTTTTTT.

This CDR3 is CSARRSLAGVNEQFF. The DNA of the CDR3 is TGCAGTGCTAGAAGATCACTAGCGGGGGTCAATGAGCAGTTCTTC. V is TRBV20-1 and J is TRBJ2-1; TRBD2 aligns across 11 bases. The germline V gene encodes CDR1 DFQATT and CDR2 SNEGSKA (reference sequence). The CDR3 loop spans 15 amino acids. V trimming: 2 bases; J trimming: 6 bases; junction bases outside the gene matches: 6.

This chain uses TRBV25-1 with TRBJ2-4; 8 bases match TRBD1. CDR3 length: 16 amino acids. In germline, CDR1 is MGHDK, CDR2 SYGVNS. J gave up 0 bases and V 4 bases, and 5 bases lay outside the gene matches. The CDR3 loop reads CASSVGDRGAKNIQYF. CDR3 DNA: TGTGCCAGCAGTGTGGGCGACAGGGGAGCCAAAAACATTCAGTACTTC.

In this sample, this clonotype turned up many times. The chain recombines TRBV12-3 or TRBV12-4 with TRBJ2-1; tentatively, D is TRBD1 or TRBD2 (6 bases each). This CDR3 contains 15 residues. V lost 5 bases to trimming and J lost 6 bases, with 17 bases between them. The CDR3 DNA reads as TGTGCCAGCAGTCTTAAGGGGGGAGGCCGCAATGAGCAGTTCTTC. This codes for CASSLKGGGRNEQFF.

The V call is TRBV10-3, the J call TRBJ1-1; D gene uncertain. This CDR3 comprises 15 residues. Per germline, CDR1 ENHRY and CDR2 SYGVKD. Trimming took off 0 bases at V and 3 bases at J, with 11 bases between the two ends. CDR3 residues: CAISESGVGYTEAFF. CDR3 coding DNA: TGTGCCATCAGTGAGTCCGGGGTAGGGTACACTGAAGCTTTCTTT.

This clonotype was seen only a few times. The chain uses TRBV30 and TRBJ2-1; the D is unclear. Germline CDR1 reads GTSNPN; CDR2 reads SVGIG (reference sequence). CDR3 length: 12 amino acids. V was shortened by 2 bases and J by 4 bases, with 6 bases between the two germline ends. The CDR3 loop is CAWSRVYNEQFF. Written as DNA, the CDR3 is TGTGCCTGGAGTAGAGTTTACAATGAGCAGTTCTTC.

This clonotype was found many times. The rearrangement uses TRBV11-2 and TRBJ2-5; D gene unclear. Deletions cut 6 bases from V and 2 bases from J, with 10 bases between. This CDR3 spans 13 amino acids. Germline V lookup: CDR1 SGHAT, CDR2 FQNNGV. The CDR3 sequence: CASSRGYQETQYF. CDR3 in DNA: TGTGCCAGCAGTCGCGGTTATCAAGAGACCCAGTACTTC.

This clonotype has only a few counts. The chain joins TRBV20-1 to TRBJ2-3, with a tentative D call TRBD2 (5 bases). In germline, CDR1 is DFQATT, CDR2 SNEGSKA (reference sequence). V was pared by 5 bases and J by 1 base, with 10 bases between. The CDR3 spans 13 residues. The CDR3 is CSAEDSGTDTQYF. Here the CDR3 DNA reads TGCAGTGCTGAGGACTCCGGCACAGATACGCAGTATTTT.

The chain couples TRBV7-9 to TRBJ2-1, with 7 bases lining up with TRBD2. The CDR3 consists of 15 residues. J was trimmed by 7 bases and V by 3 bases; bases with no gene match: 9. CDR1 and CDR2 from the germline V gene are SEHNR and FQNEAQ (reference sequence). The CDR3, as DNA: TGTGCCAGCAGCTTGGGAGGACTAGTCATGAATGAGCAGTTCTTC. It is translated as CASSLGGLVMNEQFF.

The V call is TRBV14, the J call TRBJ2-7, with 7 bases identical to TRBD1. Germline loops: CDR1 SGHDN, CDR2 FVKESK. The junction had 10 bases not matched to a gene; V was cut back by 1 base and J by 1 base. The CDR3 is 17 amino acids. The CDR3 region has the DNA TGTGCCAGCAGCCAAGGCGGGCTGGGACAGTTATCCTACGAGCAGTACTTC. Translated, it gives CASSQGGLGQLSYEQYF.

This clonotype showed up many times. This chain links TRBV12-3 or TRBV12-4 with TRBJ1-1, with a possible D match to TRBD1 (6 bases). The CDR3 sequence is 13 residues long. V was cut by 4 bases and J by 4 bases, with 10 bases left in between. The CDR3 DNA is TGTGCCAGCAGTTACGGGGGCCTCACTGAAGCTTTCTTT. Its protein is CASSYGGLTEAFF.

This chain connects TRBV7-8 to TRBJ1-2, with TRBD1 matching 8 bases. The CDR3 consists of 15 residues. In germline, CDR1 is SGHVS, CDR2 FQNEAQ. The trim removed 5 bases at V and 7 bases at J, leaving 12 bases unmatched. CDR3 DNA sequence: TGTGCCAGCAGCAGAAGTTCGACAGGGGCTGGTGGCTACACCTTC. It encodes CASSRSSTGAGGYTF.

The CDR3 protein is CASSPQGRKLFF. The DNA of the CDR3 is TGTGCCAGCAGTCCTCAAGGAAGAAAACTGTTTTTT. V usage is TRBV12-3 or TRBV12-4 and J usage is TRBJ1-4; D gene uncertain. Deletions cut 5 bases from V and 10 bases from J, with 11 bases between. There are 12 residues in the CDR3.

This clonotype was seen at least ten times. This chain uses TRBV10-3 with TRBJ2-1; D is unclear. Germline-derived CDR1 and CDR2 are ENHRY and SYGVKD. The CDR3 loop spans 12 amino acids. Trimming cost V 5 bases and J 9 bases, with 11 bases left between them. CDR3 sequence reads: CAISWGVTEQFF. Here the CDR3 DNA reads TGTGCCATCAGTTGGGGTGTTACTGAGCAGTTCTTC.

This chain uses TRBV7-2 with TRBJ2-6; D remains unclear. Germline V gene sequence: CDR1 SGHTA, CDR2 FQGNSA. CDR3 size: 17 residues. Trimming removed 3 bases at V and 0 bases at J, with 12 bases between. The CDR3 protein is CASSFRPLSSGANVLTF. CDR3 coding DNA: TGTGCCAGCAGCTTCCGACCTCTTTCCTCTGGGGCCAACGTCCTGACTTTC.

V usage is TRBV7-9 and J usage is TRBJ2-7; the match to TRBD2 covers 10 bases. The V gene's germline CDR1 is SEHNR and CDR2 FQNEAQ (reference sequence). Germline trimming cut 1 base from V and 2 bases from J; bases unmatched to any gene: 8. The CDR3 totals 17 residues. The CDR3 coding sequence is TGTGCCAGCAGCTTAGTGGCTAGCGGGAGAAAACCCTACGAGCAGTACTTC. It translates to CASSLVASGRKPYEQYF.

This clonotype has a handful of counts. V gene TRBV20-1 combines with J gene TRBJ2-1, with 8 bases matching TRBD1. Germline V gene data show CDR1 as DFQATT and CDR2 as SNEGSKA (reference sequence). With 0 bases clipped from V and 4 bases from J, the junction kept 5 bases outside the gene matches. The CDR3 is made up of 15 amino acids. Written as DNA, the CDR3 is TGCAGTGCTAGAGACCGGACAGGGCCGTACAATGAGCAGTTCTTC. As protein: CSARDRTGPYNEQFF.

This clonotype was seen a handful of times. The rearrangement joins TRBV5-1 to TRBJ2-1; perhaps TRBD2 as D (5 bases). The CDR3 spans 14 residues. Trimming removed 6 bases from V and 12 bases from J, with 22 bases in between. CDR1 and CDR2 (germline): SGHRS, YFSETQ. CDR3 in DNA: TGCGCCAGCACCCCATCGGGGAATGAGGGTTTGCAGTTCTTC. Encoded protein: CASTPSGNEGLQFF.

This sequence joins TRBV5-1 and TRBJ1-1; tentative D call: TRBD1 (6 bases). Trimming left V 4 bases short and J 0 bases short, with 16 bases between. Germline loops: CDR1 SGHRS, CDR2 YFSETQ. The CDR3 length is 16 residues. The chain's CDR3 is CASSLAGARVNTEAFF. Written as DNA, the CDR3 is TGCGCCAGCAGCCTTGCGGGGGCTCGGGTGAACACTGAAGCTTTCTTT.